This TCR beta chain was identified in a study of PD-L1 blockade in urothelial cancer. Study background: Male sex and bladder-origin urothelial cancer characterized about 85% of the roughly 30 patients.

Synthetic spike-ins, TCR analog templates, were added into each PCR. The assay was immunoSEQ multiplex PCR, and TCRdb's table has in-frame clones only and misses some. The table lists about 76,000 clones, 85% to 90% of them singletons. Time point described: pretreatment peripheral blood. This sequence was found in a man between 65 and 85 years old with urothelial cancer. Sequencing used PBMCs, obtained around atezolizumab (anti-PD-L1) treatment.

The chain's CDR3 is CASSSTPGQGAYEQYF. Written as DNA, the CDR3 is TGCGCCAGCAGCTCCACCCCGGGACAGGGGGCCTACGAGCAGTACTTC. This chain connects TRBV5-1 to TRBJ2-7, with 11 bases identical to TRBD1. This CDR3 comprises 16 residues. V was clipped by 3 bases and J by 2 bases; unmatched bases: 7. CDR1 is SGHRS, CDR2 YFSETQ, per germline.